This T cell receptor (beta chain) came from a study of blood T cell repertoires in COVID-19. V was pared by 4 bases and J by 8 bases, with 12 bases of the junction left unmatched. CDR1 and CDR2 (germline): KGHSH, LQKENI. This CDR3 has 18 amino acids. Data came from immunoSEQ multiplex PCR; TCRdb stores just in-frame clones and leaves some out. The sample lists over 100,000 clones, 88% occurring once. The clonotype comes from a man between 45 and 60 years old with acute or convalescent COVID-19. The sample comprised peripheral blood. The chain recombines TRBV18 with TRBJ2-4, with 15 nucleotides matching TRBD2. The CDR3 reads CASSRTGTSGGTMDIQYF. The CDR3 region has the DNA TGTGCCAGCTCACGGACCGGGACTAGCGGGGGGACCATGGACATTCAGTACTTC.